Below are 29 T cell receptor beta chains sequenced from a single sample in a study of blood T cell repertoires in COVID-19. TCRdb keeps only in-frame clones here, not all; method: immunoSEQ multiplex PCR. This sample carries tens of thousands of clones, 80% to 90% of them seen once, and the ten largest clones take 15% to 20%. The sample was peripheral blood. These TCRs come from a woman aged 60-75 years with acute or convalescent COVID-19.

The CDR3 here is CASSQERLSSGNTIYF. In DNA form, the CDR3 reads TGTGCCAGCAGCCAAGAGAGGCTCAGCTCTGGAAACACCATATATTTT. The V call is TRBV14, the J call TRBJ1-3; D gene uncertain. CDR3 length: 16 residues. Trimming took off 0 bases at V and 0 bases at J, with 9 bases between the two ends. Germline lookup yields CDR1 SGHDN and CDR2 FVKESK.

The gene calls are TRBV7-9 and TRBJ1-2; the match to TRBD1 covers 9 bases. J was trimmed by 5 bases and V by 4 bases; bases with no gene match: 5. Looked up from germline, CDR1 is SEHNR and CDR2 is FQNEAQ (reference sequence). The CDR3 is 14 amino acids. The chain's CDR3 is CASSSTGGSYGYTF. The CDR3 nucleotides read TGTGCCAGCAGCTCGACAGGGGGAAGTTATGGCTACACCTTC.

In nucleotides, the CDR3 is TGTGCCAGCGGAAGGCGGGGGGGACCCACAGATACGCAGTATTTT. Amino acid sequence: CASGRRGGPTDTQYF. The rearrangement uses TRBV6-5 and TRBJ2-3, with 9 bases matching TRBD2. The ends lost 8 bases at V and 2 bases at J; junction bases unmatched: 8. CDR1 is MNHEY and CDR2 is SVGAGI in the germline V gene. CDR3 size: 15 residues.

The chain carries TRBV19 and TRBJ2-1; 7 bases match TRBD1. CDR1 LNHDA and CDR2 SQIVND come from the germline V gene (reference sequence). V lost 6 bases and J lost 0; bases outside the gene matches: 11. This CDR3 comprises 17 residues. The CDR3 sequence: CASSPLRQGLSYNEQFF. DNA of the CDR3: TGTGCCAGTAGCCCCCTTCGACAGGGCCTCTCCTACAATGAGCAGTTCTTC.

This sequence joins TRBV15 and TRBJ1-3, with D perhaps TRBD1 (6 bases). Germline loops: CDR1 LNHNV, CDR2 YYDKDF (reference sequence). The ends were cut back, 5 bases at V and 0 bases at J, with 23 bases in the middle. The CDR3 sequence is 19 residues long. In nucleotides, the CDR3 is TGTGCCACCAGCCCCATACAGGGTTTGGAGGAAAGCTCTGGAAACACCATATATTTT. Amino acids: CATSPIQGLEESSGNTIYF.

This clone has a single count. V usage is TRBV5-1 and J usage is TRBJ2-2; 13 nucleotides align to TRBD2. This CDR3 region has 15 residues. Germline CDR1 SGHRS, CDR2 YFSETQ. Trimming at V came to 7 bases and at J to 4 bases, leaving 4 bases not matched to a gene. The CDR3 DNA reads as TGCGCCAGCTCCGGACTAGCGGGGGCCACCGGGGAGCTGTTTTTT. Amino acid sequence: CASSGLAGATGELFF.

The chain has TRBV9 and TRBJ1-2; 7 bases agree with TRBD1. This CDR3 spans 15 amino acids. Germline CDR1 and CDR2: SGDLS and YYNGEE. V lost 4 bases and J lost 3; bases outside the gene matches: 9. CDR3 nucleotide sequence: TGTGCCAGCAGCCCTAAGACAGGGAAGGACTATGGCTACACCTTC. Translation: CASSPKTGKDYGYTF. The full variable domain, with the rest looked up from reference TRBV9 and TRBJ1-2, is DSGVTQTPKHLITATGQRVTLRCSPRSGDLSVYWYQQSLDQGLQFLIQYYNGEERAKGNILERFSAQQFPDLHSELNLSSLELGDSALYFCASSPKTGKDYGYTFGSGTRLTVV.

This clone was seen just once. This chain links TRBV18 with TRBJ1-2, with D hard to call. V lost 2 bases and J lost 3, with 7 bases in between. Per germline, CDR1 KGHSH and CDR2 LQKENI. This CDR3 spans 13 amino acids. CDR3 region: CASSPSTDYGYTF. The CDR3 DNA is TGTGCCAGCTCACCATCTACAGACTATGGCTACACCTTC.

Comments on this clone: This sample includes further DNA sequences coding for the same CDR3. V is TRBV3-1 (or the pseudogene TRBV3-2) and J is TRBJ1-5; D is possibly TRBD1 (5 bases). With 0 bases removed from V and 5 bases from J, the gap between germline ends came to 5 bases. Germline CDR1 LGHDT, CDR2 YNNKEL (reference sequence). The CDR3 covers 13 residues. CDR3 region: CASSQDRDQPQHF. In DNA, the CDR3 is TGTGCCAGCAGCCAAGACAGGGATCAGCCCCAGCATTTT.

The chain joins TRBV6-5 to TRBJ1-1, with D possibly being TRBD1 (5 bases). This CDR3 has 15 amino acids. V lost 2 bases and J 0 bases, leaving 10 bases between the germline ends. Germline CDR1 is MNHEY and CDR2 is SVGAGI. CDR3 protein: CASSYGTGLNTEAFF. CDR3 coding DNA: TGTGCCAGCAGTTACGGAACAGGACTGAACACTGAAGCTTTCTTT.

The rearrangement uses TRBV9 and TRBJ1-1, with D unclear. V lost 0 bases and J lost 1, with 7 bases in between. CDR1 is SGDLS and CDR2 is YYNGEE in the germline V gene. The CDR3 sequence is 14 residues long. CDR3 protein: CASSVVPENTEAFF. The CDR3 nucleotides are TGTGCCAGCAGCGTAGTTCCAGAGAACACTGAAGCTTTCTTT.

J is TRBJ2-2 and V is TRBV6-2 or TRBV6-3; tentative D call: TRBD2 (7 bases). The CDR3 length is 16 residues. V was shortened by 1 base and J by 6 bases, with 15 bases between the two germline ends. From germline, CDR1 is MNHEY and CDR2 SVGEGT. CDR3 amino acids: CASSYLGGLLAGELFF. The DNA of the CDR3 is TGTGCCAGCAGTTACTTGGGGGGGCTACTCGCCGGGGAGCTGTTTTTT.

This clone was counted only a few times. The chain uses TRBV10-3 and TRBJ2-3; 9 bases are a match to TRBD2. The germline CDR1 and CDR2 sequences are ENHRY and SYGVKD. This CDR3 comprises 14 residues. V lost 6 bases and J lost 2; bases outside the gene matches: 3. In DNA form, the CDR3 reads TGTGCCATCAGGGGGACTAGCAACACAGATACGCAGTATTTT. Protein: CAIRGTSNTDTQYF.

The chain is built from TRBV10-2 and TRBJ2-7, with TRBD1 as a possible D gene (5 bases). V was clipped by 5 bases and J by 4 bases, with 9 bases between them. Germline V gene sequence: CDR1 WSHSY, CDR2 SAAADI. The CDR3 has 12 amino acids. The CDR3 coding sequence is TGCGCCAGCAGTCGCCCAGGGTACGAGCAGTACGTC. This translates into CASSRPGYEQYV.

The V gene is TRBV7-4, the J gene TRBJ2-3, with 8 nucleotides matching TRBD2. The CDR3 contains 16 residues. J lost 6 bases, V lost 1 base, and 9 bases had no gene match. Germline CDR1 and CDR2: SGHVT and SQSDAQ. The CDR3 bases are TGTGCCAGCAGCTTAGTTATAGCGGGGCGGGTGGATACGCAGTATTTT. Translated, it gives CASSLVIAGRVDTQYF.

V gene TRBV2 combines with J gene TRBJ1-3; D gene uncertain. This CDR3 has 14 amino acids. V was trimmed by 6 bases and J by 0 bases, leaving 9 bases between them. CDR1 and CDR2 (germline): SNHLY, FYNNEI. Written as DNA, the CDR3 is TGTGCCAGCAGAACAGACCACTCTGGAAACACCATATATTTT. Its translation: CASRTDHSGNTIYF.

The J gene is TRBJ2-2, the V gene TRBV7-8; D is perhaps TRBD2 (5 bases). Germline lookup yields CDR1 SGHVS and CDR2 FQNEAQ. The CDR3 covers 14 residues. V was cut by 2 bases and J by 4 bases, with 8 bases left in between. Here the CDR3 reads CASSLIRGTGELFF. The CDR3 nucleotides are TGTGCCAGCAGCTTAATACGGGGCACCGGGGAGCTGTTTTTT. Together with reference TRBV7-8 and TRBJ2-2, the CDR3 gives the full variable domain: GAGVSQSPRYKVAKRGQDVALRCDPISGHVSLFWYQQALGQGPEFLTYFQNEAQLDKSGLPSDRFFAERPEGSVSTLKIQRTQQEDSAVYLCASSLIRGTGELFFGEGSRLTVL.

The rearrangement links TRBV9 to TRBJ2-7, with 8 positions matching TRBD1. This CDR3 contains 15 residues. The V gene's germline CDR1 is SGDLS and CDR2 YYNGEE. After removal of 4 bases from V and 3 bases from J, the junction contained 9 bases not matched to a gene. The CDR3 region has the DNA TGTGCCAGCAGCCTAAGGACAGGGTTGGTCTACGAGCAGTACTTC. This gives the protein CASSLRTGLVYEQYF.

This chain connects TRBV27 to TRBJ1-1; D gene uncertain. Trimming stripped 3 bases from V and 7 bases from J, with 12 bases between. The CDR3 is 13 amino acids. The germline gives CDR1 MNHEY, CDR2 SMNVEV (reference sequence). CDR3 nucleotide sequence: TGTGCCAGCAGTTTGAAATTAGGAGTTGAAGCTTTCTTT. Translation gives CASSLKLGVEAFF.

This chain uses TRBV2 with TRBJ2-2; possible D gene TRBD1, 6 bases. CDR1 and CDR2 from the germline V gene are SNHLY and FYNNEI. CDR3 length equals 15 residues. The V end was cut by 11 bases, the J end by 0 bases, with 16 bases between. CDR3 sequence: CASQGFIANTGELFF. The CDR3 DNA follows: TGTGCCTCCCAGGGGTTTATCGCGAACACCGGGGAGCTGTTTTTT.

This sequence joins TRBV5-1 and TRBJ1-3, with TRBD1 as a possible D gene (6 bases). Germline loops: CDR1 SGHRS, CDR2 YFSETQ. The V and J ends lost 4 bases and 4 bases respectively, with 15 bases between them. The CDR3 totals 15 residues. CDR3 loop: CASSPRNDRGNTIYF. The CDR3, as DNA: TGCGCCAGCAGCCCCAGGAATGACAGGGGAAACACCATATATTTT.

This clone has a handful of counts. The J gene is TRBJ2-5, the V gene TRBV6-2 or TRBV6-3; 14 bases match TRBD2. V was clipped by 5 bases and J by 2 bases; unmatched bases: 7. Looked up from germline, CDR1 is MNHEY and CDR2 is SVGEGT. This CDR3 is built from 17 residues. CDR3 protein: CASSSTRLAGGQETQYF. The CDR3 DNA is TGTGCCAGCAGTAGCACCCGACTAGCGGGGGGGCAAGAGACCCAGTACTTC.

This chain links TRBV5-4 with TRBJ1-1; perhaps TRBD1 as D (6 bases). This CDR3 has 15 residues. The V gene's germline CDR1 is SGHNT and CDR2 YYREEE (reference sequence). Trimming cost V 1 base and J 4 bases, with 14 bases left between them. The CDR3 DNA reads TGTGCCAGCAGCTTGTCAGGGGCGGGTGGCACTGAAGCTTTCTTT. It encodes CASSLSGAGGTEAFF.

The J gene is TRBJ2-5, the V gene TRBV3-1 (or the pseudogene TRBV3-2), with a weak D call TRBD2 (7 bases). This CDR3 contains 17 residues. Trimming cost V 3 bases and J 4 bases, with 21 bases left between them. Germline values: CDR1 LGHDT, CDR2 YNNKEL (reference sequence). The CDR3 spells CASSQSSGKGGGETQYF. CDR3 coding DNA: TGTGCCAGCAGCCAGAGTTCCGGTAAAGGGGGGGGAGAGACCCAGTACTTC.

This chain joins TRBV14 and TRBJ2-2; tentatively, D is TRBD1 (6 bases). Germline loops: CDR1 SGHDN, CDR2 FVKESK. The CDR3 spans 18 residues. With 2 bases removed from V and 0 bases from J, the gap between germline ends came to 16 bases. CDR3 protein: CASSQRATGRANTGELFF. CDR3 nucleotides: TGTGCCAGCAGCCAAAGGGCGACAGGTAGAGCGAACACCGGGGAGCTGTTTTTT.

The V call is TRBV6-2 or TRBV6-3, the J call TRBJ1-5, with 7 bases fitting TRBD1. The CDR3 sequence is 12 residues long. Germline V gene data show CDR1 as MNHEY and CDR2 as SVGEGT. Unmatched junction bases numbered 0, after V lost 5 bases and J lost 5 bases. The CDR3 DNA sequence: TGTGCCAGCAGTGACAGGGATCAGCCCCAGCATTTT. Its translation is CASSDRDQPQHF.

The chain uses TRBV24-1 and TRBJ1-5, with 8 bases fitting TRBD1. Per germline, CDR1 KGHDR and CDR2 SFDVKD. CDR3 size: 16 residues. V shed 3 bases and J 2 bases; nucleotides not matched to a gene: 5. The CDR3 nucleotides read TGTGCCACCAGTGATCGACAGGGGAACGGCAATCAGCCCCAGCATTTT. Translating gives CATSDRQGNGNQPQHF.

A few counts support this clone. This chain joins TRBV4-3 and TRBJ2-7; 11 bases agree with TRBD1. The V and J ends lost 1 base and 4 bases, in that order; junction bases with no gene match: 0. Germline V CDR1 and CDR2: LGHNA, YSLEER. The CDR3 consists of 14 residues. Here the CDR3 DNA reads TGCGCCAGCAGCCAAGGGGACAGGGGGTACGAGCAGTACTTC. This gives the protein CASSQGDRGYEQYF.

This chain connects TRBV10-1 to TRBJ2-1, with 7 bases lining up with TRBD2. Germline V gene data show CDR1 as WNHNN and CDR2 as SYGVQD (reference sequence). V shed 3 bases and J 5 bases; nucleotides not matched to a gene: 4. The CDR3 is made up of 14 amino acids. In nucleotides, the CDR3 is TGCGCCAGCAGTGACCCGGGGGGAAACAATGAGCAGTTCTTC. Encoded protein: CASSDPGGNNEQFF.